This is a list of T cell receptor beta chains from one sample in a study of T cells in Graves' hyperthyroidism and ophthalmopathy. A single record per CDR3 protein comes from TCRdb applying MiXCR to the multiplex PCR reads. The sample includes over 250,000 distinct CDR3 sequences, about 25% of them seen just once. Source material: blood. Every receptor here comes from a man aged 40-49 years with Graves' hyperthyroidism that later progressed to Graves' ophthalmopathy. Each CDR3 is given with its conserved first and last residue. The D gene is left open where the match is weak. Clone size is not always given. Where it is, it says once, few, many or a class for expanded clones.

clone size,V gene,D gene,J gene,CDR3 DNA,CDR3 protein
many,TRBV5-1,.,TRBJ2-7,TGCGCCAGCAGCTTGGCCTACAGGGACACCTACAAGCAGTACTTC,CASSLAYRDTYKQYF
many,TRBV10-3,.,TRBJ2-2,TGTGCCATCATTAAGGACGGTCCGGGTAACACCGGGGAGCTGTTTTTT,CAIIKDGPGNTGELFF
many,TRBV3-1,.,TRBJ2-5,TGTGCCAGCAGCAAACAGGACCTGGGGCACCAAGAGACCCAGTACTTC,CASSKQDLGHQETQYF
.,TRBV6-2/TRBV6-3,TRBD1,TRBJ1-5,TGTGCCAGCAGGACAGGGGTTTCCAATCAGCCCCAGCATTTT,CASRTGVSNQPQHF
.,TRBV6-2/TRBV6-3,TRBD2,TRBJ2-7,TGTGCCAGCAGCCGAACCCCGCCGGGACTAGCGGAATCCGAGCAGTACTTC,CASSRTPPGLAESEQYF
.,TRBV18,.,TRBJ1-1,TGTGCCAGCTCACCATCGGGTCTGGGGACTGAAGCTTTCTTT,CASSPSGLGTEAFF
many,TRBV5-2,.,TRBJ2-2,TGTGCCAGCACACTACAGATCCTCCGGGGCTCAGTGGGGAACACCGGGGAGCTGTTTTTT,CASTLQILRGSVGNTGELFF
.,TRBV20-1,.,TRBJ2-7,TGCAGTGCTAGAGATCAGGGATACGAGCAGTACTTC,CSARDQGYEQYF
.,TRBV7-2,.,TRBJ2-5,TGTGCCAGCAGCTTAGTGGGCCCGACAGGGAGGCCCCAGTACTTC,CASSLVGPTGRPQYF
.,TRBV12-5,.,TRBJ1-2,TGTGCTAGTGGTTTGACAGGGTACTATGGCTACACCTTC,CASGLTGYYGYTF
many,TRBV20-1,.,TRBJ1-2,TGCAGTGCTAGAGACCCCTCCCTCTATGGCTACACCTTC,CSARDPSLYGYTF
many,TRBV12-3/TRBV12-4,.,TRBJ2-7,TGTGCCAGCAGAGGAGCGAAGACCCCCTACGAGCAGTACTTC,CASRGAKTPYEQYF
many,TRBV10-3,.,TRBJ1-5,TGTGCCATCAGTGGAAGGACAGCCAAAGGGAAGGGGAATAATCAGCCCCAGCATTTT,CAISGRTAKGKGNNQPQHF
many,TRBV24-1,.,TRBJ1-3,TGTGCCACCAGTGATTATGGGGCCGGAAACACCATATATTTT,CATSDYGAGNTIYF
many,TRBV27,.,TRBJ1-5,TGTGCCAGCAGGCCAACCCTGCCCGGCATAAATCAGCCCCAGCATTTT,CASRPTLPGINQPQHF
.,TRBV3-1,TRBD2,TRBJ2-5,TGTGCCTCGAGGCTAGCGGCAGAGACCCAGTACTTC,CASRLAAETQYF
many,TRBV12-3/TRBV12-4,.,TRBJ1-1,TGTGCCAGCAGTTTATGGCGGGGAGAGAACACTGAGGCTTTCTTT,CASSLWRGENTEAFF
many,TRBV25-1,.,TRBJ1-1,TGTGCCAGCAGTGACATAGGGGGGGCCGGAGTCAGTACTTTCTTT,CASSDIGGAGVSTFF
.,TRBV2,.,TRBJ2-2,TGTGCCAGCAGTGGGATCGCCCGGAACACCGGGGAGCTGTTTTTT,CASSGIARNTGELFF
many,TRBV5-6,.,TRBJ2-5,TGTGCCAGCAGACTGGTAAGGACAAGACAAGAGACCCAGTACTTC,CASRLVRTRQETQYF
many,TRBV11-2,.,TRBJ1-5,TGTGCCAGCAGCTCCGCCAGCGGGGCAGCTCATCAGCCCCAGCATTTT,CASSSASGAAHQPQHF
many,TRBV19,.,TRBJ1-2,TGTGCCAGTGGGTCAGTCTATGGCTACACCTTC,CASGSVYGYTF